Given below is one TCR beta chain in context. Its antigen has not been determined. No clone much larger than this one lies a single base away; base qualities are absent. CDR1 and CDR2 are drawn from the germline V gene (reference sequence): DFQATT, SNEGSKA. Measured from the cysteine to the phenylalanine, the CDR3 is 15 residues long. Just CDR3 DNA is preserved here, 45 bases in frame from base 1. The germline ends are 14 bases apart after V is trimmed by 3 bases and J by 1 base. Donors were about 36 systemically healthy Caucasian individuals from Russia aged about 6 to 100 years. Each donor gave ten milliliters of peripheral blood, collected into EDTA-treated Vacutainer tubes. Ficoll-Paque density-gradient centrifugation was used to isolate PBMCs, with at least 7 million obtained per sample. Trizol reagent was used to extract total RNA from PBMCs, with at least 6 micrograms per sample. Naive CD45RAhigh/CD27high T cell percentages were measured by flow cytometry on a PBMC aliquot from every donor.

The data belong to a study of blood T cells in healthy people across ages (dated by TCRdb to 2013 to 2016). In terms of the full investigation: In model experiments, template switching captured about one uniquely barcoded TCR beta cDNA molecule for every two T cells. Donors of different ages were randomly distributed across sequencing lanes to avoid experimental bias. To track age-related changes in TCR beta repertoire diversity, the study relied on deep sequencing normalized with unique cDNA molecular identifiers. The donors were split into four age groups: young (average about 15 years), middle-aged (39), aged (roughly 60) and long-lived (roughly 80). The study analyzed two additional independent replicas of 1 million unique cDNA reads from the same blood draw for two donors, one aged 18 to 29 and one aged 80 or older.

General findings and caveats noted by the study authors: There was a strong correlation between observed TCR beta diversity and the percentage of naive T cells measured by flow cytometry. Total diversity estimates from one million sequenced T cells were considered lower bounds and underestimates. Observed TCR beta diversity per million T cells fell roughly linearly with age, and a significant reduction was already apparent by age around 40. The CMV infection status of donors was not known, potentially confounding age-related changes in expanded clonotypes. The long-lived group showed more naive CD4+ T cells, fewer expanded clones and increased TCR diversity than the aged group, suggesting age selection. Since profiling was done on bulk unsorted PBMCs, naive and antigen-experienced compartments could not be conclusively compared.

Libraries were made using 5' RACE. TCRdb names Illumina HiSeq 2500 as the instrument used. A second PCR of about 6 to 11 cycles was run with a J-beta primer mix and a sample-barcoded 5' primer. Each TCR beta cDNA molecule received a unique molecular identifier from a template-switch 5' adaptor carrying 12 random nucleotides. At least 3 million CDR3-containing paired-end reads were obtained from each sample. The Mint cDNA synthesis kit, primed by a TRBC-specific oligonucleotide, was used to synthesize first-strand cDNA from all RNA. After uracil-DNA glycosylase treatment, a first 18-cycle PCR used universal primers M1SS and BC2_uni_R on all cDNA. In the authors' own workflow: For normalization, 1 million high-quality reads, each with a distinct molecular identifier, were randomly selected from each sample. Instead of being binned into consensus sequences, reads with shared molecular identifiers were discarded. MiTCR, run with a Q25 quality threshold and the strictest error-elimination algorithm, handled CDR3 identification, clonotype clustering and error correction. A nonparametric unseen species model with Euler transformation was used to estimate a lower bound on total TCR beta diversity. In-frame beta chains were kept once TCRdb had trimmed the public reads at Q25 with fastp and called clones with MiXCR. Identical CDR3 protein sequences are pooled into one entry, listed with their most common genes and DNA. The V and J calls come from TCRdb's annotation, not from the publication. The sample table lists some 550,000 distinct CDR3 sequences, around 48% of them with a count of one. The top ten clonotypes cover roughly 25% of the sample.

Here the chain combines TRBV20-1 and TRBJ2-3; a tentative D match to TRBD2 spans 5 bases. The origin of this receptor is a man aged 80 or over in good health. Specimen: blood. The DNA sequence is given as TGCAGTGCTAGTGGTGTTGGGCGGGGCACAGATACGCAGTATTTT. Translation gives CSASGVGRGTDTQYF.